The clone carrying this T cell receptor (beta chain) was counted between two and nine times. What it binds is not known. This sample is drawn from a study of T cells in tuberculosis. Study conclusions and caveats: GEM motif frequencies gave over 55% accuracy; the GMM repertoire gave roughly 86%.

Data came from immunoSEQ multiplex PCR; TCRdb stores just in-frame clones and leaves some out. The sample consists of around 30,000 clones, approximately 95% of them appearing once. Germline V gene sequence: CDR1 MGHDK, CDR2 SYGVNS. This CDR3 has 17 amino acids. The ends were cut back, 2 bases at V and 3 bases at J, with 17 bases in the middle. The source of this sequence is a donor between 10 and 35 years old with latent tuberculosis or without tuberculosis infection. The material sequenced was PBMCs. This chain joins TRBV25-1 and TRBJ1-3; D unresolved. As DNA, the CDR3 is TGTGCCAGCAGTGAAAGTCAGGTGGAACTTCGTGGAAACACCATATATTTT. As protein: CASSESQVELRGNTIYF.